This T cell receptor (beta chain) originates from a study of metastatic and nonmetastatic thyroid tumors. Prior to thyroid surgery, none of the patients had received any treatment. The V gene's germline CDR1 is LNHDA and CDR2 SQIVND (reference sequence). This CDR3 comprises 14 residues. V was clipped by 3 bases and J by 5 bases, with 11 bases between them. Using MiXCR, TCRdb reanalyzed the PCR reads. This table has around 24,000 clones, about an eighth appearing once. This clone occurred many times. The TCR originated in a female donor with papillary thyroid cancer or a benign thyroid nodule (not recorded which). Some clones in this sample may be carry-over from other donors' samples. The sequenced material came from blood. The gene calls are TRBV19 and TRBJ2-4; no clear D. The CDR3 here is CASSILGLENIQYF. CDR3 sequence (DNA): TGTGCCAGTAGTATTCTTGGCCTCGAAAACATTCAGTACTTC.